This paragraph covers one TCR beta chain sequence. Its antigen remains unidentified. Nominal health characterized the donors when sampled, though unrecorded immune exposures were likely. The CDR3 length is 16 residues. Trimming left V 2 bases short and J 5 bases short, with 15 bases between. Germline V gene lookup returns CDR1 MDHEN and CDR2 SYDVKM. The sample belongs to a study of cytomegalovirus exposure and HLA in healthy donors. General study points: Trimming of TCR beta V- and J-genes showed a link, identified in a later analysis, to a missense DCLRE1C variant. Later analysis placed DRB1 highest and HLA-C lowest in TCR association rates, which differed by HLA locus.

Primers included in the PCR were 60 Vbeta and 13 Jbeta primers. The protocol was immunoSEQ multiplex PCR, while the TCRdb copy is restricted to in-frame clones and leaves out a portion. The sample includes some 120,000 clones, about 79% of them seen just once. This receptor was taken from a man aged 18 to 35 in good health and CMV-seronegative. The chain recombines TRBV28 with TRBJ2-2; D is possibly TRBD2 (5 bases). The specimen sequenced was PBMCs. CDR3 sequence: CASSLVGGSRTGELFF. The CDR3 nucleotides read TGTGCCAGCAGTTTAGTAGGAGGCAGTCGAACCGGGGAGCTGTTTTTT.